This T cell receptor beta chain came from a study of chemoradiotherapy in HPV16-positive cancers. Study observations and caveats: Functional assays defining HPV-specific T cells used only a couple of HPV16-positive patients.

About this clone itself: Its target is not known.

Profiling relied on immunoSEQ multiplex PCR, and the TCRdb table lists in-frame clones only, not all of them. This repertoire shows roughly 25,000 clones, over 75% found once; its top ten account for 4.5%. This CDR3 has 12 amino acids. Germline V gene sequence: CDR1 LNHDA, CDR2 SQIVND (reference sequence). With 5 bases clipped from V and 5 bases from J, the junction kept 2 bases outside the gene matches. The V and J genes are TRBV19 and TRBJ1-1; 7 bases fit TRBD1. Sequencing used blood, obtained from a patient who underwent chemoradiotherapy. The TCR sequence derives from a human donor with HPV-associated anogenital cancer. CDR3 residues: CASSEDRTEAFF. The CDR3 DNA is TGTGCCAGTAGTGAGGACAGGACTGAAGCTTTCTTT.